The 18 T cell receptor beta chains listed next were all sequenced from one sample in a study of T cell responses to AZD1222 COVID-19 vaccine. Generated by immunoSEQ multiplex PCR, the TCRdb table keeps only in-frame clones and is missing some. The sample includes roughly 170,000 clones, approximately 94% of them seen just once. Specimen: peripheral blood, collected 28 days after the second AZD1222 dose. The receptors were sampled from an adult who received the AZD1222 COVID-19 vaccine.

The chain employs TRBV5-4 and TRBJ1-1; no definite D call. CDR1 is SGHNT and CDR2 is YYREEE in the germline V gene (reference sequence). The V and J ends lost 0 bases and 3 bases respectively, with 6 bases between them. The CDR3 has 13 amino acids. CDR3 loop: CASSLERDTEAFF. CDR3 nucleotide sequence: TGTGCCAGCAGCTTGGAGCGGGACACTGAAGCTTTCTTT. Full variable domain (outside the CDR3, taken from reference TRBV5-4 and TRBJ1-1): ETGVTQSPTHLIKTRGQQVTLRCSSQSGHNTVSWYQQALGQGPQFIFQYYREEENGRGNFPPRFSGLQFPNYSSELNVNALELDDSALYLCASSLERDTEAFFGQGTRLTVV.

This clone was counted once. CDR3 in DNA: TGTGCCAGCAGCAACGATCCGGCCCCCGCCTACGAGCAGTACTTC. Encoded protein: CASSNDPAPAYEQYF. This chain uses TRBV7-2 with TRBJ2-7; D uncertain. Germline values: CDR1 SGHTA, CDR2 FQGNSA. The CDR3 contains 15 residues. Trimming shortened V by 5 bases and J by 2 bases, and 16 bases separated the two germline ends.

This rearrangement joins TRBV5-6 to TRBJ1-1; D not resolved. Germline loops: CDR1 SGHDT, CDR2 YYEEEE. The length of the CDR3 is 12 residues. The V end was cut by 6 bases, the J end by 0 bases, with 6 bases between. The CDR3 protein is CASNSMNTEAFF. DNA for the CDR3: TGTGCCAGCAACTCCATGAACACTGAAGCTTTCTTT.

The chain joins TRBV5-4 to TRBJ1-3; a possible D gene is TRBD1 (6 bases). The V gene's germline CDR1 is SGHNT and CDR2 YYREEE (reference sequence). The length of the CDR3 is 17 residues. V was pared by 4 bases and J by 0 bases, with 17 bases between. The CDR3 DNA sequence: TGTGCCAGCAGCACGGGAGGGGGTCGATTCTCTGGAAACACCATATATTTT. Amino acid sequence: CASSTGGGRFSGNTIYF. Full variable domain (rest looked up from reference TRBV5-4 and TRBJ1-3): ETGVTQSPTHLIKTRGQQVTLRCSSQSGHNTVSWYQQALGQGPQFIFQYYREEENGRGNFPPRFSGLQFPNYSSELNVNALELDDSALYLCASSTGGGRFSGNTIYFGEGSWLTVV.

In the case of this clone: The same CDR3 arises from other DNA sequences in this sample as well. DNA for the CDR3: TGTGCCTGGAGTAGTGGAAACACCATATATTTT. As protein: CAWSSGNTIYF. This chain links TRBV30 with TRBJ1-3; D call uncertain. The CDR3 is made up of 11 amino acids. CDR1 and CDR2 (germline): GTSNPN, SVGIG (reference sequence). V was cut by 2 bases and J by 3 bases, with 2 bases left in between.

The chain links TRBV28 to TRBJ1-3; 9 positions agree with TRBD1. CDR3 size: 14 residues. The germline gives CDR1 MDHEN, CDR2 SYDVKM. V shed 2 bases and J 4 bases; nucleotides not matched to a gene: 0. DNA for the CDR3: TGTGCCAGCAGTTTAGGACAGGGGGGAAACACCATATATTTT. Translated, it gives CASSLGQGGNTIYF.

This sequence joins TRBV6-5 and TRBJ1-1, with 8 bases aligning to TRBD1. V lost 4 bases, J lost 2 bases, and 6 bases stayed unmatched. Germline CDR1 MNHEY, CDR2 SVGAGI. The CDR3 loop spans 15 amino acids. In DNA form, the CDR3 reads TGTGCCAGCAGTTTCCCGACAGGGGTCAACACTGAAGCTTTCTTT. Translating gives CASSFPTGVNTEAFF.

The rearrangement links TRBV2 to TRBJ2-7; D gene uncertain. The V and J ends lost 4 bases and 2 bases respectively, with 6 bases between them. The length of the CDR3 is 12 residues. The germline gives CDR1 SNHLY, CDR2 FYNNEI. In nucleotides, the CDR3 is TGTGCCAGCAGTGTTGTTACCTACGAGCAGTACTTC. Protein: CASSVVTYEQYF.

This chain connects TRBV28 to TRBJ2-5, with 11 bases matching TRBD1. CDR1 and CDR2 from the germline V gene are MDHEN and SYDVKM. The V segment lost 4 bases and the J segment 4 bases; nucleotides outside the gene matches: 5. This CDR3 has 15 amino acids. The CDR3 reads CASSSPGQGGETQYF. In DNA, the CDR3 is TGTGCCAGCAGTTCCCCGGGACAGGGGGGAGAGACCCAGTACTTC.

This chain joins TRBV2 and TRBJ2-7, with 8 positions matching TRBD1. The germline V gene has CDR1 SNHLY and CDR2 FYNNEI. The CDR3 contains 13 residues. Trimming cost V 8 bases and J 6 bases; bases outside gene matches: 9. Here the CDR3 reads CASDTDRGPEQYF. The DNA for the CDR3 is TGTGCCAGCGATACTGACAGGGGTCCCGAGCAGTACTTC.

V gene TRBV6-5 combines with J gene TRBJ1-5; possibly TRBD1 for D (5 bases). The germline gives CDR1 MNHEY, CDR2 SVGAGI. This CDR3 is built from 13 residues. For the CDR3, the DNA is TGTGGATCAGGGAGAGGCAGCAATCAGCCCCAGCATTTT. As protein: CGSGRGSNQPQHF.

The chain has TRBV29-1 and TRBJ1-1, with D perhaps TRBD1 (5 bases). The CDR3 covers 13 residues. V was clipped by 4 bases and J by 5 bases, with 14 bases between them. Germline V gene sequence: CDR1 SQVTM, CDR2 ANQGSEA. This chain's CDR3 is CSVGRQGDTEAFF. CDR3 in DNA: TGCAGCGTTGGTAGGCAGGGTGATACTGAAGCTTTCTTT.

The CDR3 loop reads CASSQDRTLQLDASNYGYTF. Written as DNA, the CDR3 is TGCGCCAGCAGCCAGGACAGGACCCTGCAACTAGATGCCTCTAACTATGGCTACACCTTC. The chain couples TRBV4-1 to TRBJ1-2, with 7 bases that match TRBD1. The CDR3 covers 20 residues. Looked up from germline, CDR1 is MGHRA and CDR2 is YSYEKL. V trimming: 3 bases; J trimming: 0 bases; junction bases outside the gene matches: 19.

The rearrangement links TRBV28 to TRBJ1-6; 10 bases line up with TRBD1. The CDR3 is made up of 15 amino acids. V lost 4 bases, J lost 8 bases, and 5 bases stayed unmatched. Germline assignment: CDR1 MDHEN and CDR2 SYDVKM. CDR3 protein: CASSSTTGGDSPLHF. CDR3 DNA sequence: TGTGCCAGCAGTTCTACGACAGGGGGCGATTCACCCCTCCACTTT.

V gene TRBV4-1 combines with J gene TRBJ2-3; 7 positions match TRBD1. The CDR3 extends over 16 amino acids. The germline gives CDR1 MGHRA, CDR2 YSYEKL. The J segment lost 2 bases and the V segment lost 6 bases, leaving 11 bases of the junction unmatched. CDR3 DNA: TGCGCCAGCAGTAGGGGGCAGGGGGTCTTCACAGATACGCAGTATTTT. This codes for CASSRGQGVFTDTQYF.

V and J are TRBV19 and TRBJ1-5, with D unresolved. CDR1 LNHDA and CDR2 SQIVND come from the germline V gene (reference sequence). V gave up 2 bases and J gave up 2 bases, with 10 bases separating them. This CDR3 contains 15 residues. The CDR3 protein is CASSITTGGNQPQHF. In DNA form, the CDR3 reads TGTGCCAGTAGTATAACCACCGGGGGCAATCAGCCCCAGCATTTT.

The chain joins TRBV10-3 to TRBJ2-1, with D unclear. Per the germline V gene, CDR1 is ENHRY and CDR2 is SYGVKD. The CDR3 has 12 amino acids. Trimming left V 5 bases short and J 7 bases short, with 9 bases between. In DNA form, the CDR3 reads TGTGCCATCAGTCCCAGCTCAAATGAGCAGTTCTTC. It encodes CAISPSSNEQFF.

The V call is TRBV3-1 (or the pseudogene TRBV3-2), the J call TRBJ2-1, with no clear D. CDR1 is LGHDT, CDR2 YNNKEL, per germline (reference sequence). Trimming cost V 0 bases and J 7 bases, with 10 bases left between them. This CDR3 is built from 14 residues. The CDR3 sequence is CASSQDSSFNEQFF. The CDR3 DNA follows: TGTGCCAGCAGCCAAGATTCATCTTTTAATGAGCAGTTCTTC.